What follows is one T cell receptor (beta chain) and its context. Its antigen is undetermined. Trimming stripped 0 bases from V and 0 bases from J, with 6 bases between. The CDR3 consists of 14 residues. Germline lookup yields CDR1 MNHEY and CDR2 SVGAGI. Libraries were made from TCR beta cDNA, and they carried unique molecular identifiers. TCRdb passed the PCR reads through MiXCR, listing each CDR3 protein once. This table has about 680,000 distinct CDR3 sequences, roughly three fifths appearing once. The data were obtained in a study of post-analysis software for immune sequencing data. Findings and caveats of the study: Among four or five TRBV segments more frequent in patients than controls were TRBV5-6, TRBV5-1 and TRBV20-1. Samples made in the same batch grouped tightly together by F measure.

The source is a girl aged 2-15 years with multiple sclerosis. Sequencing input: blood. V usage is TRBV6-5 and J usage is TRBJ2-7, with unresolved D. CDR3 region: CASSYSASSYEQYF. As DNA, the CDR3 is TGTGCCAGCAGTTACTCAGCCAGCTCCTACGAGCAGTACTTC.